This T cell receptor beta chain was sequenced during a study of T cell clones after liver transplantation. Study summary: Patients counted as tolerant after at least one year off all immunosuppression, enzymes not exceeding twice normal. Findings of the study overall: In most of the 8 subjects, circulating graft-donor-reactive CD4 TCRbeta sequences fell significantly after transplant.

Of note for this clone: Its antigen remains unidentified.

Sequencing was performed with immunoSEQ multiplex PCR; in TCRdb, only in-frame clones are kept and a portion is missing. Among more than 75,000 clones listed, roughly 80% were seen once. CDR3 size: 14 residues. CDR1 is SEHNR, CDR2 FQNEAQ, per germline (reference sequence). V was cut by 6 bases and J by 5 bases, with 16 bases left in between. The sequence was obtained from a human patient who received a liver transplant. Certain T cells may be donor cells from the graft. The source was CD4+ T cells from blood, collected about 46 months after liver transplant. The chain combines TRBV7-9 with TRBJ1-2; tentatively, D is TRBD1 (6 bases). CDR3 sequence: CASRSAGEGYGYTF. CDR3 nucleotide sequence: TGTGCCAGCAGGTCCGCAGGGGAGGGTTATGGCTACACCTTC. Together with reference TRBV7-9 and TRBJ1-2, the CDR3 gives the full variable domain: DTGVSQNPRHKITKRGQNVTFRCDPISEHNRLYWYRQTLGQGPEFLTYFQNEAQLEKSRLLSDRFSAERPKGSFSTLEIQRTEQGDSAMYLCASRSAGEGYGYTFGSGTRLTVV.